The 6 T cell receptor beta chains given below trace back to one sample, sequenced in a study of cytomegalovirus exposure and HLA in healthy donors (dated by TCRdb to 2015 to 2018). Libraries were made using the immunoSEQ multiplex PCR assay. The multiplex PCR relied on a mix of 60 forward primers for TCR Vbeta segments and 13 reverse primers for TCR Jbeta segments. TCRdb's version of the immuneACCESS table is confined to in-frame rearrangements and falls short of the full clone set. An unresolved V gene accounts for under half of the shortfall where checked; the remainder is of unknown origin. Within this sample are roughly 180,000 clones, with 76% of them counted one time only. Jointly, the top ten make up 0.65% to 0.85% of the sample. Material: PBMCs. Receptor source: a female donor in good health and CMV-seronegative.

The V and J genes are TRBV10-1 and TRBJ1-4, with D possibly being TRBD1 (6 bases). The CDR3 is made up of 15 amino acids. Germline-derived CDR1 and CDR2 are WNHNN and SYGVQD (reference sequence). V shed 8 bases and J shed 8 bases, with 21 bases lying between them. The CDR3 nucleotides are TGCGCCAGCGGCGAGGGGGTTGGGACGGAGGAAAAACTGTTTTTT. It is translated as CASGEGVGTEEKLFF.

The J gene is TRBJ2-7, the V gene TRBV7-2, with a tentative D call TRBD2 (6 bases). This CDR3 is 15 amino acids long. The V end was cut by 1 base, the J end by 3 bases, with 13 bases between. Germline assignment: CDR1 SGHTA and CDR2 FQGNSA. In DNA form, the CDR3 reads TGTGCCAGCAGCTTAGGGAGCGGGTCTAACTACGAGCAGTACTTC. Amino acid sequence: CASSLGSGSNYEQYF. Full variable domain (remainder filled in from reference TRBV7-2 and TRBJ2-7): GAGVSQSPSNKVTEKGKDVELRCDPISGHTALYWYRQSLGQGLEFLIYFQGNSAPDKSGLPSDRFSAERTGGSVSTLTIQRTQQEDSAVYLCASSLGSGSNYEQYFGPGTRLTVT.

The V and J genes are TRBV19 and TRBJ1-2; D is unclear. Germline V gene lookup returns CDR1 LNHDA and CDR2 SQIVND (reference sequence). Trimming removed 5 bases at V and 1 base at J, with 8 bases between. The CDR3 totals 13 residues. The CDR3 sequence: CASSSPSNYGYTF. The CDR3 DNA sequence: TGTGCCAGTAGTTCCCCCAGTAACTATGGCTACACCTTC.

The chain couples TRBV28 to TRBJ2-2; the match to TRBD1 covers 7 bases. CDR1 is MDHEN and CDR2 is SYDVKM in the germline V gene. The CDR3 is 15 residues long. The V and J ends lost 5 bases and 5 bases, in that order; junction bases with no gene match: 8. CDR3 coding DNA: TGTGCCAGCAGTACACCGGGACAGAAGACCGGGGAGCTGTTTTTT. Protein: CASSTPGQKTGELFF.

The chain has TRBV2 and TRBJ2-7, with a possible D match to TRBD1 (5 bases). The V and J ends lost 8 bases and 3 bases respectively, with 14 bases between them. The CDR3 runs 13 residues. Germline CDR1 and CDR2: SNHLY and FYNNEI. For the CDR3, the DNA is TGTGCCAGCCAAGGGGAATCAGGCTACGAGCAGTACTTC. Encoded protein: CASQGESGYEQYF.

In DNA form, the CDR3 reads TGTGCCAGCAAGCCGCCATGGGACAGAACAAACACTGAAGCTTTCTTT. This sequence encodes CASKPPWDRTNTEAFF. The rearrangement joins TRBV19 to TRBJ1-1, with 7 positions matching TRBD1. This CDR3 contains 16 residues. V lost 9 bases to trimming and J lost 2 bases; unmatched junction nucleotides: 15. Germline V gene data show CDR1 as LNHDA and CDR2 as SQIVND (reference sequence). The complete variable domain, with remaining parts taken from reference TRBV19 and TRBJ1-1, reads DGGITQSPKYLFRKEGQNVTLSCEQNLNHDAMYWYRQDPGQGLRLIYYSQIVNDFQKGDIAEGYSVSREKKESFPLTVTSAQKNPTAFYLCASKPPWDRTNTEAFFGQGTRLTVV.